The rows below give T cell receptor beta chains drawn from one sample of a study of blood T cells in healthy people across ages. MiXCR was run by TCRdb on the 5' RACE reads, yielding one entry per CDR3 protein. The sample consists of roughly 500,000 distinct CDR3 sequences, approximately 25% of them appearing once. Sequencing used blood. These receptors were collected from a woman between 65 and 79 years old in good health. Each CDR3 is given with its conserved first and last residue. Fields, in order: CDR3 protein, CDR3 DNA, clone size, CDR3 length, J gene, D gene, V gene. A D gene is named only where the DNA matches it firmly. Clone size appears in some rows only: once, few, many, or a class for an expanded clone.

CASSLASGGAYEQYF	TGTGCCAGCAGCTTGGCTAGCGGGGGGGCATACGAGCAGTACTTC	many	15	TRBJ2-7	TRBD2	TRBV7-6
CASSDRQNYGYTF	TGTGCCAGTAGTGATAGGCAGAACTATGGCTACACCTTC	few	13	TRBJ1-2	-	TRBV19
CASSLEAGTQYF	TGTGCCAGCAGCTTAGAGGCTGGGACGCAGTATTTT	-	12	TRBJ2-3	-	TRBV7-9
CSTRDRASDGYTF	TGCAGTACCAGGGACAGGGCTTCGGATGGCTACACCTTC	few	13	TRBJ1-2	TRBD1	TRBV29-1
CASSSLGTANYGYTF	TGTGCCAGCAGCTCCCTGGGCACAGCTAACTATGGCTACACCTTC	-	15	TRBJ1-2	-	TRBV7-2
CASSSMAHNEQFF	TGTGCCAGCAGCTCAATGGCTCATAATGAGCAGTTCTTC	once	13	TRBJ2-1	-	TRBV7-3
CASNEAGGQETQYF	TGCGCCAGCAATGAAGCGGGGGGCCAAGAGACCCAGTACTTC	-	14	TRBJ2-5	TRBD2	TRBV5-1
CASSLMGKGNYGYTF	TGTGCCAGCAGTTTAATGGGGAAAGGGAACTATGGCTACACCTTC	few	15	TRBJ1-2	-	TRBV12-3/TRBV12-4
CASRDSGGAYNEQFF	TGTGCCAGCAGGGACAGCGGGGGGGCCTACAATGAGCAGTTCTTC	-	15	TRBJ2-1	TRBD2	TRBV7-2
CASSLGLAGYNERFF	TGCGCCAGCAGCTTGGGACTAGCGGGTTACAATGAGCGGTTCTTC	-	15	TRBJ2-5	TRBD2	TRBV5-1
CSAPTHSAGYTF	TGCAGTGCCCCGACACATTCTGCCGGCTACACCTTC	-	12	TRBJ1-2	-	TRBV20-1
CAISEFEAGLSPNQPQHF	TGTGCCATCAGTGAGTTTGAAGCGGGCCTCTCCCCCAATCAGCCCCAGCATTTT	many	18	TRBJ1-5	-	TRBV10-3
CASRYGQTFSGGELFF	TGTGCCAGCAGATATGGACAGACCTTTTCGGGCGGGGAGCTGTTTTTT	-	16	TRBJ2-2	-	TRBV6-5
CASSLAGGSNTGELFF	TGTGCCAGCAGCTTAGCGGGGGGATCGAACACCGGGGAGCTGTTTTTT	-	16	TRBJ2-2	-	TRBV7-2
CASSPNPGQRRQETQYF	TGTGCCAGCAGCCCCAATCCGGGACAGAGGCGCCAAGAGACCCAGTACTTC	-	17	TRBJ2-5	TRBD1	TRBV7-2
CASSTAVRTTFQYF	TGTGCCAGTAGCACGGCTGTACGGACGACTTTCCAGTACTTC	few	14	TRBJ2-5	-	TRBV19
CASSYRTGGTEAFF	TGTGCCAGCAGTTACCGGACAGGGGGCACTGAAGCTTTCTTT	few	14	TRBJ1-1	TRBD1	TRBV6-5
CASSDSPAAAFF	TGCGCCAGCAGCGACAGCCCCGCGGCCGCTTTCTTT	-	12	TRBJ1-1	-	TRBV5-1
CASSQFRVRGGYTF	TGTGCCAGCAGCCAATTTCGAGTCCGAGGGGGCTACACCTTC	few	14	TRBJ1-2	-	TRBV3-1
CASSLNVGTTWDTQYF	TGCGCCAGCAGCTTGAACGTCGGGACAACCTGGGATACGCAGTATTTT	-	16	TRBJ2-3	-	TRBV5-1
CASSLPRGTNEKLFF	TGTGCCAGCAGCTTACCCCGGGGGACTAATGAAAAACTGTTTTTT	-	15	TRBJ1-4	-	TRBV25-1
CASGRGQGGTGELFF	TGTGCCAGCGGCCGGGGACAGGGAGGCACCGGGGAGCTGTTTTTT	few	15	TRBJ2-2	TRBD1	TRBV6-1
CASSLVGRPNTGELIF	TGCGCCAGCAGCTTAGTGGGCAGGCCGAACACCGGGGAGCTGATTTTT	once	16	TRBJ2-2	-	TRBV5-1
CASSRTPGVREPQYF	TGTGCCAGCAGCCGGACCCCAGGGGTACGAGAGCCGCAGTATTTT	few	15	TRBJ2-3	-	TRBV7-9
CASSLLAGIYNEQFF	TGTGCCAGCAGTTTGCTGGCGGGGATTTACAATGAGCAGTTCTTC	-	15	TRBJ2-1	-	TRBV27
CSARLRDRGIDTQYF	TGCAGTGCTAGACTCCGGGACAGGGGGATAGATACGCAGTATTTT	once	15	TRBJ2-3	TRBD1	TRBV20-1
CSALGLAGGTETQYF	TGCAGCGCCCTTGGACTAGCGGGGGGGACAGAGACCCAGTACTTC	many	15	TRBJ2-5	TRBD2	TRBV29-1
CASSPGVPNTEAFF	TGTGCCAGCAGCCCCGGGGTCCCGAACACTGAAGCTTTCTTT	few	14	TRBJ1-1	-	TRBV12-3/TRBV12-4
CASIRTAQATYEQYF	TGTGCCAGCATTAGAACCGCCCAAGCGACCTACGAGCAGTACTTC	-	15	TRBJ2-7	-	TRBV6-1
CASSQEVSGALRNYGYTF	TGTGCCAGCAGCCAAGAGGTATCGGGGGCATTACGTAACTATGGCTACACCTTC	-	18	TRBJ1-2	-	TRBV4-2
CASSPGQGKGTEAFF	TGTGCCAGCAGCCCGGGACAGGGGAAAGGGACTGAAGCTTTCTTT	many	15	TRBJ1-1	TRBD1	TRBV7-8
CASSAGPGTGGNIQYF	TGCGCCAGCAGCGCCGGCCCGGGGACAGGGGGAAACATTCAGTACTTC	few	16	TRBJ2-4	TRBD1	TRBV5-1
CASSQGRGGQETQHF	TGTGCCAGCAGCCAAGGCAGGGGGGGACAAGAGACCCAGCACTTC	-	15	TRBJ2-5	-	TRBV4-2
CASREDMGQKTQYF	TGTGCCAGCAGGGAGGATATGGGGCAAAAGACCCAGTACTTC	-	14	TRBJ2-5	-	TRBV27
CSAAPLSGGGYEQYF	TGCAGTGCTGCCCCACTTAGCGGGGGGGGTTACGAGCAGTACTTC	few	15	TRBJ2-7	TRBD2	TRBV20-1
CSAPDRGLAEAFF	TGCAGTGCTCCCGACAGGGGGCTGGCTGAAGCTTTCTTT	-	13	TRBJ1-1	TRBD1	TRBV20-1